This T cell receptor (beta chain) stems from a study of OX40 agonist ivuxolimab in advanced cancers. Comments on this clone: The antigen is undetermined.

People who had autoimmune disease history or systemic immunosuppression were excluded. General study points: CD4+ and CD8+ blood T cells expanded clonally by week 6 at 0.1 to 3.0 mg/kg. Some of the lowest clonal expansion was seen in partial responders at 0.1-3.0 mg/kg.

Repertoires were generated with immunoSEQ multiplex PCR, while TCRdb's copy carries only in-frame clones and drops some. Found here are about 82,000 clones, over 85% of them singletons; the top ten hold about 0.63%. V was pared by 5 bases and J by 6 bases, with 9 bases between. The germline V gene has CDR1 MNHNY and CDR2 SVGAGI (reference sequence). The length of the CDR3 is 12 residues. V gene TRBV6-6 combines with J gene TRBJ2-3; D might be TRBD1 or TRBD2, each matching 5 bases. The sample in question was CD4+ or CD8+ T cells sorted from blood, obtained in a trial of the OX40 agonist ivuxolimab. This clonotype was obtained from an adult with an advanced solid tumor such as melanoma, head and neck, liver or kidney cancer. The CDR3 is CASSVREDTQYF. The CDR3 DNA sequence: TGTGCCAGCAGTGTCAGGGAGGATACGCAGTATTTT.